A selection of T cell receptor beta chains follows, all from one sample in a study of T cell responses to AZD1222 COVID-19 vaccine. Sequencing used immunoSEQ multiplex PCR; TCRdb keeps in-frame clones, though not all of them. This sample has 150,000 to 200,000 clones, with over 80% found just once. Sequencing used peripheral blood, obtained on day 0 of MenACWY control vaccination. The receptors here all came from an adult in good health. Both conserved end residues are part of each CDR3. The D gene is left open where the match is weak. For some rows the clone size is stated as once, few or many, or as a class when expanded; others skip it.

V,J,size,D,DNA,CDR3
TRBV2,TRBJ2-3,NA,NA,TGTGCCAGCAATAACTTTAGGTTCCCTAACACAGATACGCAGTATTTT,CASNNFRFPNTDTQYF
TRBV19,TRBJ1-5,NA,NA,TGTGCCAGTAGTATAGATCAATGGGCCCAGCCCCAGCATTTT,CASSIDQWAQPQHF
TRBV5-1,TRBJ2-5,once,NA,TGCGCCAGCAGCTTGACGGAAAGCCTGGAGACCCAGTACTTC,CASSLTESLETQYF
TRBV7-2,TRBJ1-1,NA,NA,TGTGCCAGCAGCACGCGAGCGTCGTCGAACACTGAAGCTTTCTTT,CASSTRASSNTEAFF
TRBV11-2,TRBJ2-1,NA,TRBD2,TGTGCCAGCAGCCGAACTGTAACAGGGACTAGCTCCTACAATGAGCAGTTCTTC,CASSRTVTGTSSYNEQFF
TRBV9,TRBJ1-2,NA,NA,TGTGCCAGCAGCGTAGGGACGGACTCTAGTTATGGCTACACCTTC,CASSVGTDSSYGYTF
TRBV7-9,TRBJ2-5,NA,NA,TGTGCCAGCAGCCCACGGGGTGGGAACCAAGAGACCCAGTACTTC,CASSPRGGNQETQYF
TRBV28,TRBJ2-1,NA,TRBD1,TGTGCCAGCAGTTTTCGAGGACAGGGGGTCTACAATGAGCAGTTCTTC,CASSFRGQGVYNEQFF
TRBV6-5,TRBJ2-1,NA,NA,TGTGCCAGCAGTTACGTCTATGAGCAGTTCTTC,CASSYVYEQFF
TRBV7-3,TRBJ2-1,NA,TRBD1,TGTGCCAGCAGCTTCCTGACAGGGCTTGAGCAGTTCTTC,CASSFLTGLEQFF
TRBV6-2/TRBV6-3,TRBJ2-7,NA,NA,TGTGCCAGCAGTTATGATGGGGCTAACGAGCAGTACTTC,CASSYDGANEQYF
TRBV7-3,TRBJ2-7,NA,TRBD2,TGTGCCAGCAGCCCCGGGACTAGCTACGAGCAGTACTTC,CASSPGTSYEQYF
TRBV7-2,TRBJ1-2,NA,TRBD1,TGTGCCAGCAGCTCGACAGGGGAGAGCTATGGCTACACCTTC,CASSSTGESYGYTF
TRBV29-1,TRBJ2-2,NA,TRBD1,TGCAGCGTTCACAGGGGATACACCGGGGAGCTGTTTTTT,CSVHRGYTGELFF
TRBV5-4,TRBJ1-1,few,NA,TGTGCCAGCAGCTTGTGGGGGAACACTGAAGCTTTCTTT,CASSLWGNTEAFF
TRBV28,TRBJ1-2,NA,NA,TGTGCCCTAGGGGGGCAGCCAAATGGCTACACCTTC,CALGGQPNGYTF
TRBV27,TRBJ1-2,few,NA,TGTGCCAGCAGCCTCACAGGGACCACCGGTAGGAACTATGGCTACACCTTC,CASSLTGTTGRNYGYTF
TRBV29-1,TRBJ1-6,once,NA,TGCAGCGCGGCAGGGGACGGGGGATCACCCCTCCACTTT,CSAAGDGGSPLHF
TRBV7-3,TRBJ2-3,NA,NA,TGTGCCAGCAGCTTAAATCAGGGGGGGAGCACAGATACGCAGTATTTT,CASSLNQGGSTDTQYF
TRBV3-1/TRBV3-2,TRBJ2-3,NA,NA,TGTGCCAGCAGCCAACGGGACGGCACAGATACGCAGTATTTT,CASSQRDGTDTQYF
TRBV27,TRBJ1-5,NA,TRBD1,TGTGCCAGCAGTTCCCGTGTCGGGACAGCCGCCGGGCAGCCCCAGCATTTT,CASSSRVGTAAGQPQHF
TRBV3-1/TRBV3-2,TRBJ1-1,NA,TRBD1,TGTGCCAGCAGCCAGGACAGGGGGATGGCTGAAGCTTTCTTT,CASSQDRGMAEAFF
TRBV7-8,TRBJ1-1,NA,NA,TGTGCCAGCAGCGCTCTGAACACTGAAGCTTTCTTT,CASSALNTEAFF
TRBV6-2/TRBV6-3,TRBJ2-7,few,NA,TGTGCCAGCAGTTTCACAGGGTCCTTCGAGCAGTACTTC,CASSFTGSFEQYF
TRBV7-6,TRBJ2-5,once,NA,TGTGCCAGCAGCCCCGGAAGCGGACTAAAGATAGGGACCCAGTACTTC,CASSPGSGLKIGTQYF
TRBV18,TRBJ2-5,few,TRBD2,TGTGCCAGCTCACCACCTAATAGCGGGAGGGCCCTAGAGACCCAGTACTTC,CASSPPNSGRALETQYF
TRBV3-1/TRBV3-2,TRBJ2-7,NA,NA,TGTGCCATTCTCGGCCGCCTTTTGGACTCCTACGAGCAGTACTTC,CAILGRLLDSYEQYF
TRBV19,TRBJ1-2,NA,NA,TGTGCCAGTAGTATGGGTACCGACAGCTACTATGGCTACACCTTC,CASSMGTDSYYGYTF
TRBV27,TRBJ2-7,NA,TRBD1,TGTGCCAGCAGACAGGGACAGACCGCTTCCTACGAGCAGTACTTC,CASRQGQTASYEQYF
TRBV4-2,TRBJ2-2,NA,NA,TGTGCCAGCAGCCAAGAAGGCGACACCGGGGAGCTGTTTTTT,CASSQEGDTGELFF
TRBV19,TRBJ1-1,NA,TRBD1,TGTGCCAGTAGTGGGGACAGGCCACCTGAAGCTTTCTTT,CASSGDRPPEAFF
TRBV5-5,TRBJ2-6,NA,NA,TGTGCCAGCAGCTTGGAATGGTCTGGGGCCAACGTCCTGACTTTC,CASSLEWSGANVLTF
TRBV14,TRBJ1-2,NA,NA,TGTGCCAGCAGCCAAGCCCAGGGCTATGGCTACACCTTC,CASSQAQGYGYTF
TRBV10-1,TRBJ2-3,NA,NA,TGCGCCAGCACGAGGTTAGGGATGGCAGATACGCAGTATTTT,CASTRLGMADTQYF
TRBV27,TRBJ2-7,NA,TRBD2,TGTGCCAGCAGCACCGGGACTAGCGCCAGGGAGCAGTACTTC,CASSTGTSAREQYF
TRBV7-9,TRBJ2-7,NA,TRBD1,TGTGCCAGCAGCTTAGCAGACCAGGGGGCGGCCTACGAGCAGTACTTC,CASSLADQGAAYEQYF
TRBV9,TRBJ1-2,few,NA,TGTGCCAGCAGCGTAGCCAACTATGGCTACACCTTC,CASSVANYGYTF
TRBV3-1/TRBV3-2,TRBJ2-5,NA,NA,TGTGCCAGCAGCCAGGGGGTAGAGACCCAGTACTTC,CASSQGVETQYF
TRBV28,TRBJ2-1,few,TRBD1,TGTGCCAGCAGTTTGTGGCAGGGGGCAAATGAGCAGTTCTTC,CASSLWQGANEQFF
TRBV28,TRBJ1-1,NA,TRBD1,TGTGCCAGCCTCACCGAGACAGGGTCGTACACTGAAGCTTTCTTT,CASLTETGSYTEAFF
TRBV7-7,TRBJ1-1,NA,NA,TGTGCCAGCAGCTTTTCGGTGGACACTGAAGCTTTCTTT,CASSFSVDTEAFF
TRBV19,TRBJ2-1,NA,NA,TGTGCCAGTAGTCCTCTTTCGTTACCCTACAATGAGCAGTTCTTC,CASSPLSLPYNEQFF
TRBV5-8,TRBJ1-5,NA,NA,TGTGCCAGCAGCTTGTTTAGCAATCAGCCCCAGCATTTT,CASSLFSNQPQHF
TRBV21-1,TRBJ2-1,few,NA,TGTGCCAGCAGCAGTCCCGGGACGAGCTCCTACAATGAGCAGTTCTTC,CASSSPGTSSYNEQFF
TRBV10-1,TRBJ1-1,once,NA,TGCGCCAGCAGTCCGTCCGAAGCTTTCTTT,CASSPSEAFF
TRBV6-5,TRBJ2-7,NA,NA,TGTGCCAGCAGTAACTGGGTAGCAGGTGCCTACGAGCAGTACTTC,CASSNWVAGAYEQYF
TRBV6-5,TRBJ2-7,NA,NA,TGTGCCAGCAGTACAAGGGAAACCGGGGAGCAGTACTTC,CASSTRETGEQYF
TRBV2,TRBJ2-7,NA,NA,TGTGCCAGCGTCACAGACTCCTACGAGCAGTACTTC,CASVTDSYEQYF
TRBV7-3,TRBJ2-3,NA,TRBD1,TGTGCCAGCAGCTCCGGGACAGGCACAGATACGCAGTATTTT,CASSSGTGTDTQYF
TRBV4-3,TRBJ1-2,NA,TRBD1,TGCGCCAGCAGCCAAGATTTGAGACAGGGGGCCTATGGCTACACCTTC,CASSQDLRQGAYGYTF